This T cell receptor beta chain was sequenced during a study of blood T cells in healthy people across ages. Using a J-beta primer mix together with a sample-barcoded 5' primer, a second PCR was run for 7 to 11 cycles. MiXCR was run by TCRdb on the 5' RACE reads, yielding one entry per CDR3 protein. This sample has roughly 1.9 million distinct CDR3 sequences, with roughly two fifths found just once. The V end was cut by 4 bases, the J end by 0 bases, with 10 bases between. Germline CDR1 reads SQVTM; CDR2 reads ANQGSEA. The CDR3 has 13 amino acids. Study-level results: Donor CMV infection status was unknown, possibly confounding age-related changes in expanded clonotypes.

This clonotype was found many times. The antigen is unknown. The sequenced sample was blood. The sequence was collected from a human donor in good health. The V call is TRBV29-1, the J call TRBJ2-7; D is ambiguous. The CDR3 DNA sequence: TGCAGCGTTGTGACGACATACTCCTACGAGCAGTACTTC. This sequence encodes CSVVTTYSYEQYF.